This entry describes one TCR beta chain. The antigen it binds to is not known. The record has no base qualities; no much larger clone is one base away. The immunoSEQ kit was used, according to the manufacturer's recommendations, to generate TCR beta libraries from genomic DNA. For library preparation, a first multiplex PCR was performed with proprietary primers, followed by a second PCR in which unique barcodes were added, and bead cleanups were performed after each round. A kit-provided positive control reaction and a negative control reaction were included in every sample batch. The final libraries were assessed on an Agilent 4200 TapeStation D1000 ScreenTape, pooled by volume, and quantified by qPCR. Sequencing ran on an Illumina NextSeq500 with a MidOutput 150-cycle cartridge, using 156 Read1 and 15 Index1 cycles with kit custom primers. The pooled library was loaded at 0.9 to 1 pM, with an approximately 20% PhiX control spiked in. The published analysis was carried out like this. The vendor-processed data were analyzed in R, and a clonotype was defined as all T cells that share the same CDR3 nucleotide sequence. In the clone abundance analyses, frequencies were normalized to the 10,000 most abundant clones in each sample. Public T cell clones, averaging fewer than five per sample, were removed before analysis. A difference in abundance of at least 32-fold between compartments was used to define tumor-enriched and baseline blood-enriched clonotypes. A beta-binomial differential abundance model was used to identify clonotypes that expanded or contracted between blood time points. The Baroni-Urbani and Buser coefficient was used to measure tumor-blood repertoire similarity, and groups were compared with two-tailed Wilcoxon tests in R. TCRdb re-hosts the immuneACCESS table, in-frame sequences only. Its copies lack some clones; in the studies checked, an unresolved V gene accounts for under half of them, and the cause for the rest is not known. That table supplies the V and J calls and clone size; D and trimming were determined from the DNA. Recorded for this sample are 60,000 to 95,000 clones; approximately 87% of them occurred a single time. 2.4% of the sample rests with the top ten.

The time point label corresponds to: blood 4 weeks post-SBRT, at nephrectomy. In the paper's terms, the treatment or condition label means: 15 Gy SBRT to primary tumor, nephrectomy 4 weeks later. Samples came from a clinical trial, in which primary renal cell carcinomas received 15 Gy stereotactic body radiation therapy followed by nephrectomy 4 weeks later. Serial peripheral blood from radiation-treated patients was sampled at baseline, 2 weeks and 4 weeks after SBRT to track tumor-enriched clonotypes. Every patient's renal cell carcinoma showed clear cell pathology. The QIAamp DNA Blood Mini Kit (Qiagen) was used to prepare genomic DNA for TCR sequencing. Only samples passing all quality control checks were included in the analyses. The source of the sample is a study of radiation and T cells in renal cell carcinoma (dated by TCRdb to about 2020). For context, the study as a whole: In total, 53 samples, comprising 25 or so tumors and roughly 27 peripheral blood samples, were subjected to TCR beta sequencing. The final blood draw was performed at 4 weeks after radiation, at the same time as nephrectomy. In the 45 to 65 samples combined, 4,016,671 unique CDR3 nucleotide sequences were found, encoding approximately 2,800,000 unique CDR3 amino acid sequences.

Study-level results and caveats: Tracking of blood repertoire dynamics stopped at roughly 29 days after treatment, with no follow-up past that point. In blood, the top tumor clonotypes increased from baseline to 2 weeks after radiation and then shrank by 4 weeks, which suggests a temporary expansion of tumor-resident clones. With a single-armed trial design, the study had no way to address how radiation dose or scheduling affects the TCR repertoire. Because pretreatment tumor biopsies were not available, the study could not determine whether clonotypes were already present within the tumor at baseline.

After removal of 3 bases from V and 5 bases from J, the junction retains 0 bases not matched to a gene. The CDR3 goes from the cysteine to the phenylalanine over 14 residues. CDR3 DNA is the only sequence kept; it has 42 bases, read in frame from the first base. From a lookup of the germline V gene, CDR1 and CDR2 are SGHTA and FQGNSA. The chain joins TRBV7-2 to TRBJ1-4; 10 central nucleotides agree with TRBD1. The receptor comes from an older woman with renal cell carcinoma. Sequenced here: blood, sampled from a patient whose treatment included radiotherapy and nephrectomy. The CDR3 region: CASSLGQGNEKLFF. The DNA reads as follows: TGTGCCAGCAGCTTGGGACAGGGGAATGAAAAACTGTTTTTT. Outside the CDR3, residues come from the reference TRBV7-2 and TRBJ1-4 proteins, so the full variable domain is: GAGVSQSPSNKVTEKGKDVELRCDPISGHTALYWYRQSLGQGLEFLIYFQGNSAPDKSGLPSDRFSAERTGGSVSTLTIQRTQQEDSAVYLCASSLGQGNEKLFFGSGTQLSVL.